The rows below give T cell receptor beta chains drawn from one sample of a study of blood T cell repertoires in COVID-19. The protocol was immunoSEQ multiplex PCR, while the TCRdb copy is restricted to in-frame clones and leaves out a portion. The sample holds 140,000 to 150,000 clones; 80% to 90% are singletons and the top ten take around 1.7%. Sequenced sample: peripheral blood. The source of these receptors is a woman in her 50s with acute or convalescent COVID-19. Both conserved end residues are part of each CDR3. Each record gives: clone size, CDR3 length, J gene, V gene, CDR3 protein. Clone size, where shown, is once, few, many, or a class for clones that have expanded.

size: -; length: 17; J: TRBJ1-2; V: TRBV4-1; CDR3: CASSQAPGTGANYGYTF
size: -; length: 18; J: TRBJ1-4; V: TRBV4-1; CDR3: CASSLTGGKNRDDEKLFF
size: -; length: 11; J: TRBJ2-2; V: TRBV12-3/TRBV12-4; CDR3: CASSPQGELFF
size: -; length: 15; J: TRBJ2-7; V: TRBV6-5; CDR3: CASSYSISGTYEQYF
size: once; length: 11; J: TRBJ2-1; V: TRBV6-6; CDR3: CATKLYNEQFF
size: once; length: 15; J: TRBJ1-5; V: TRBV6-5; CDR3: CASTPRAGGNQPQHF
size: -; length: 17; J: TRBJ1-6; V: TRBV3-1/TRBV3-2; CDR3: CASSRGTGGAYNSPLHF
size: -; length: 14; J: TRBJ1-6; V: TRBV5-8; CDR3: CASSGGQYNSPLHF
size: -; length: 15; J: TRBJ2-1; V: TRBV6-6; CDR3: CASGGQVSSYNEQFF
size: -; length: 15; J: TRBJ2-7; V: TRBV5-1; CDR3: CASSLESRRGLEQYF
size: -; length: 14; J: TRBJ2-1; V: TRBV4-1; CDR3: CASSQGGAYNEQFF
size: -; length: 13; J: TRBJ1-1; V: TRBV19; CDR3: CASSTGSSVSAFF
size: -; length: 15; J: TRBJ2-1; V: TRBV5-1; CDR3: CASSLVVSSYNEQFF
size: few; length: 15; J: TRBJ2-1; V: TRBV7-6; CDR3: CASSSTSGTRNEQFF
size: -; length: 13; J: TRBJ2-6; V: TRBV19; CDR3: CASSLAATNVLTF
size: -; length: 12; J: TRBJ2-1; V: TRBV6-6; CDR3: CASRARSNEQFF
size: -; length: 14; J: TRBJ2-3; V: TRBV11-1; CDR3: CASSLRRGTDTQYF
size: -; length: 13; J: TRBJ2-1; V: TRBV6-1; CDR3: CASSDPGINEQFF
size: -; length: 13; J: TRBJ2-7; V: TRBV28; CDR3: CASSNSFSYEQYF
size: -; length: 16; J: TRBJ1-1; V: TRBV5-6; CDR3: CASRSHAVFGNTEAFF
size: -; length: 13; J: TRBJ1-1; V: TRBV5-5; CDR3: CASIGLVNTEAFF
size: once; length: 14; J: TRBJ2-7; V: TRBV15; CDR3: CATSSYQGPYEQYF
size: once; length: 13; J: TRBJ1-5; V: TRBV12-3/TRBV12-4; CDR3: CASSLSHRQPQHF
size: -; length: 13; J: TRBJ1-2; V: TRBV10-2; CDR3: CASSEGRDYGYTF
size: -; length: 13; J: TRBJ1-2; V: TRBV27; CDR3: CASSEDSNFGYTF
size: -; length: 13; J: TRBJ1-1; V: TRBV28; CDR3: CASSKGAEMEAFF
size: -; length: 13; J: TRBJ1-3; V: TRBV3-1/TRBV3-2; CDR3: CASSPGGGDTIYF
size: -; length: 16; J: TRBJ2-5; V: TRBV5-1; CDR3: CASSLLPAGPQETQYF